A selection of T cell receptor beta chains follows, all from one sample in a study of shared clonotypes between healthy human individuals. The repertoire was sequenced with immunoSEQ multiplex PCR; TCRdb's copy has only in-frame clones and lacks some. The sample carries hundreds of thousands of clones, approximately 79% recorded once. The sequenced material came from memory CD4+ T cells sorted from blood. Receptor source: a woman in her thirties in good health. Each CDR3 is given with its conserved first and last residue. D genes are given only for firm matches. The size of a clone is reported for some rows only, either as once, few or many, or as a class for expanded clones.

CDR3aa: CASSVGIETTGELFF; CDR3nt: TGTGCCAGCAGCGTAGGGATAGAAACCACCGGGGAGCTGTTTTTT; abundance: many; v_gene: TRBV9; d_gene: NA; j_gene: TRBJ2-2
CDR3aa: CASAPDTLYSNQPQHF; CDR3nt: TGTGCCAGCGCGCCGGACACCTTATATAGCAATCAGCCCCAGCATTTT; abundance: NA; v_gene: TRBV27; d_gene: NA; j_gene: TRBJ1-5
CDR3aa: CASSPGGSDEQFF; CDR3nt: TGTGCCAGCAGTCCCGGGGGGTCCGACGAGCAGTTCTTC; abundance: medium-sized; v_gene: TRBV6-5; d_gene: TRBD2; j_gene: TRBJ2-1
CDR3aa: CASSSQGENYGYTF; CDR3nt: TGCGCCAGCAGCTCACAGGGGGAAAACTATGGCTACACCTTC; abundance: NA; v_gene: TRBV5-1; d_gene: TRBD1; j_gene: TRBJ1-2
CDR3aa: CATSRAGSLYNEQFF; CDR3nt: TGTGCCACCAGCAGAGCCGGGAGCCTATACAATGAGCAGTTCTTC; abundance: NA; v_gene: TRBV15; d_gene: NA; j_gene: TRBJ2-1
CDR3aa: CAISDWDRGYGGYTF; CDR3nt: TGTGCCATCAGTGATTGGGACAGGGGATACGGGGGCTACACCTTC; abundance: many; v_gene: TRBV10-3; d_gene: TRBD1; j_gene: TRBJ1-2
CDR3aa: CASSYPDSFNQPQHF; CDR3nt: TGTGCCAGCAGTTACCCGGACAGTTTTAATCAGCCCCAGCATTTT; abundance: NA; v_gene: TRBV6-6; d_gene: NA; j_gene: TRBJ1-5
CDR3aa: CASSGGTGAMGTEAFF; CDR3nt: TGTGCCAGCAGCGGGGGGACAGGGGCGATGGGCACTGAAGCTTTCTTT; abundance: NA; v_gene: TRBV13; d_gene: TRBD1; j_gene: TRBJ1-1
CDR3aa: CASSSGRDRGANYGYTF; CDR3nt: TGCGCCAGCAGCTCGGGGCGGGACAGGGGAGCTAACTATGGCTACACCTTC; abundance: NA; v_gene: TRBV5-1; d_gene: TRBD1; j_gene: TRBJ1-2
CDR3aa: CASSLGGASSGNTIYF; CDR3nt: TGTGCCAGCAGCCTAGGGGGGGCCAGCTCTGGAAACACCATATATTTT; abundance: NA; v_gene: TRBV9; d_gene: NA; j_gene: TRBJ1-3
CDR3aa: CASSPRFGDGEPQHF; CDR3nt: TGTGCCAGCAGCCCCAGGTTCGGGGATGGAGAGCCCCAGCATTTT; abundance: NA; v_gene: TRBV6-5; d_gene: NA; j_gene: TRBJ1-5
CDR3aa: CASSLASGGYNEQFF; CDR3nt: TGCGCCAGCAGCTTGGCTAGCGGGGGCTACAATGAGCAGTTCTTC; abundance: many; v_gene: TRBV5-1; d_gene: TRBD2; j_gene: TRBJ2-1
CDR3aa: CASSELRGDTEAFF; CDR3nt: TGTGCCAGCAGTGAATTACGGGGGGATACTGAAGCTTTCTTT; abundance: NA; v_gene: TRBV6-1; d_gene: NA; j_gene: TRBJ1-1
CDR3aa: CASSSTVTNEKLFF; CDR3nt: TGTGCCAGCAGTTCGACGGTAACTAATGAAAAACTGTTTTTT; abundance: NA; v_gene: TRBV27; d_gene: NA; j_gene: TRBJ1-4
CDR3aa: CASSLAAGKGANVLTF; CDR3nt: TGTGCCAGCAGCTTAGCAGCGGGAAAAGGGGCCAACGTCCTGACTTTC; abundance: NA; v_gene: TRBV7-9; d_gene: TRBD2; j_gene: TRBJ2-6
CDR3aa: CAISGGLAGGTDTQYF; CDR3nt: TGTGCCATCAGTGGGGGACTAGCGGGAGGAACAGATACGCAGTATTTT; abundance: few; v_gene: TRBV10-3; d_gene: TRBD2; j_gene: TRBJ2-3
CDR3aa: CASRKTGQLNEKLFF; CDR3nt: TGTGCCAGCAGAAAGACGGGACAGCTTAATGAAAAACTGTTTTTT; abundance: NA; v_gene: TRBV6-5; d_gene: TRBD1; j_gene: TRBJ1-4
CDR3aa: CASSKGLAGSYEQYF; CDR3nt: TGTGCCAGCAGTAAGGGACTAGCCGGGTCGTACGAGCAGTACTTC; abundance: NA; v_gene: TRBV28; d_gene: TRBD2; j_gene: TRBJ2-7
CDR3aa: CATKLQQGYEQYF; CDR3nt: TGTGCCACGAAGTTACAACAGGGCTACGAGCAGTACTTC; abundance: NA; v_gene: TRBV2; d_gene: NA; j_gene: TRBJ2-7
CDR3aa: CASSLAGGSYEQYF; CDR3nt: TGTGCCAGCAGTTTAGCGGGAGGTTCCTACGAGCAGTACTTC; abundance: NA; v_gene: TRBV28; d_gene: TRBD2; j_gene: TRBJ2-7
CDR3aa: CASSFQASYEQYF; CDR3nt: TGTGCCAGCAGCTTTCAGGCATCCTACGAGCAGTACTTC; abundance: NA; v_gene: TRBV5-5; d_gene: NA; j_gene: TRBJ2-7